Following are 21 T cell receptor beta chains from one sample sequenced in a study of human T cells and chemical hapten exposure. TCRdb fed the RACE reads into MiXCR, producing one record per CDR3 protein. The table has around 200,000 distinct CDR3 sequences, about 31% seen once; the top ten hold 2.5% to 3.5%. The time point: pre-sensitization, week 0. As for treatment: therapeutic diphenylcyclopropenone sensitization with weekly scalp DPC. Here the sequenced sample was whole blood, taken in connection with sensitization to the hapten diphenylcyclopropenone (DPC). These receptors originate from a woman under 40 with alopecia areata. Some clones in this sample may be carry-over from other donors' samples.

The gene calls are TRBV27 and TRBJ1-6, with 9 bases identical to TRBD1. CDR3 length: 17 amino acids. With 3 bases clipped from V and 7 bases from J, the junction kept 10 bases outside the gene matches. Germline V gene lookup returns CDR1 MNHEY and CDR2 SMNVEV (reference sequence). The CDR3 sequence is CASSFKHGQGLNSPLHF. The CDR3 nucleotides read TGTGCCAGCAGTTTTAAACATGGACAGGGGTTGAATTCACCCCTCCACTTT.

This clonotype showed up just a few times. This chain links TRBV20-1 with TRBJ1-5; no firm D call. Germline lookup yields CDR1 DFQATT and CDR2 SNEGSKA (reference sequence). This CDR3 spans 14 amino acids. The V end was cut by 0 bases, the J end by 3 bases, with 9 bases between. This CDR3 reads CSARDARNNQPQHF. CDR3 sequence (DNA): TGCAGTGCTAGAGATGCCAGAAACAATCAGCCCCAGCATTTT.

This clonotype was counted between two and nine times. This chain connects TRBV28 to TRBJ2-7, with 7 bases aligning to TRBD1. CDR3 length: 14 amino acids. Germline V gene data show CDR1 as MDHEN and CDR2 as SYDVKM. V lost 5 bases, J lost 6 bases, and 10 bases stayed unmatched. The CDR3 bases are TGTGCCAGCAGTGACCAAACAGGGGCGGCCGAGCAGTACTTC. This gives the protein CASSDQTGAAEQYF.

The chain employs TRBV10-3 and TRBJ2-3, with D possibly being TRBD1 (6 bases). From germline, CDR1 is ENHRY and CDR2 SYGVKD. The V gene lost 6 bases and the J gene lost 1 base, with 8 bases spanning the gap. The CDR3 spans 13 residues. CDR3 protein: CAIRGGRTDTQYF. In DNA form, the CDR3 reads TGTGCCATCAGAGGGGGACGCACAGATACGCAGTATTTT.

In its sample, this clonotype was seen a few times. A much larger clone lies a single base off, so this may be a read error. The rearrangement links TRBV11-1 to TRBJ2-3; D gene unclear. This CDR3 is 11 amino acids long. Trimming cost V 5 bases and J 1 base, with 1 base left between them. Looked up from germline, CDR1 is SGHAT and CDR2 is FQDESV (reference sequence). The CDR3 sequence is CASSRTDTQYF. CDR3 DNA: TGTGCCAGCAGCCGCACAGATACGCAGTATTTT. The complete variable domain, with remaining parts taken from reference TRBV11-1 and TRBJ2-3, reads EAEVAQSPRYKITEKSQAVAFWCDPISGHATLYWYRQILGQGPELLVQFQDESVVDDSQLPKDRFSAERLKGVDSTLKIQPAELGDSAMYLCASSRTDTQYFGPGTRLTVL.

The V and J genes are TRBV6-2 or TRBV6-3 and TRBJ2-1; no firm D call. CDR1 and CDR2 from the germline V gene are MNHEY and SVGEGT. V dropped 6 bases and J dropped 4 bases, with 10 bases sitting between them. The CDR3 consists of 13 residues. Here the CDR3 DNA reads TGTGCCAGCAGGACACGGGCGTACAATGAGCAGTTCTTC. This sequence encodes CASRTRAYNEQFF.

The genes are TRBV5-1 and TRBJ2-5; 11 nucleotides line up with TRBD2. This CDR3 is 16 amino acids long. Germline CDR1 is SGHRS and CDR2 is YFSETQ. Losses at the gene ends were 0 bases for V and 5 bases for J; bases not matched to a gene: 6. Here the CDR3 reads CASSLELAGGPETQYF. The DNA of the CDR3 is TGCGCCAGCAGCTTGGAGTTAGCGGGGGGGCCGGAGACCCAGTACTTC.

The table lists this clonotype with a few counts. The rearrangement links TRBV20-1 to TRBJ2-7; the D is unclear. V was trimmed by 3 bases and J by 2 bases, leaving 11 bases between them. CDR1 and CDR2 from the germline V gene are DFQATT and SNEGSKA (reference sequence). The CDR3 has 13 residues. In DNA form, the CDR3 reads TGCAGTGCTAGGGCGCCCAGTCCCTACGAGCAGTACTTC. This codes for CSARAPSPYEQYF.

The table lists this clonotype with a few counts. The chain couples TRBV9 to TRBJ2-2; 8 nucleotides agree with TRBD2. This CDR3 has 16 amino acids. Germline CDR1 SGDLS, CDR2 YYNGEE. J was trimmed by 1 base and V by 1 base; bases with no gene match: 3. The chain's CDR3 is CASSVSSGRNTGELFF. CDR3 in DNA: TGTGCCAGCAGCGTAAGCAGCGGGAGGAACACCGGGGAGCTGTTTTTT.

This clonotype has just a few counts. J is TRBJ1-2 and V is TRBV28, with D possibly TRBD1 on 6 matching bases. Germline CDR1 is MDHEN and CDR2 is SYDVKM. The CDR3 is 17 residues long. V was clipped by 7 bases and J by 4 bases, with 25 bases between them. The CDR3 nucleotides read TGTGCCAGCACTTCCGGGACAAGGGCCTGGGCAGTCTATGGCTACACCTTC. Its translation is CASTSGTRAWAVYGYTF.

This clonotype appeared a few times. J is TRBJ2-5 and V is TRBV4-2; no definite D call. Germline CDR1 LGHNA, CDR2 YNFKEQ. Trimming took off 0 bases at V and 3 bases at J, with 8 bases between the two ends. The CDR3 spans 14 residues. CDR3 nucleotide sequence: TGTGCCAGCAGCCAAGATCGGGCGGAAGAGACCCAGTACTTC. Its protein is CASSQDRAEETQYF.

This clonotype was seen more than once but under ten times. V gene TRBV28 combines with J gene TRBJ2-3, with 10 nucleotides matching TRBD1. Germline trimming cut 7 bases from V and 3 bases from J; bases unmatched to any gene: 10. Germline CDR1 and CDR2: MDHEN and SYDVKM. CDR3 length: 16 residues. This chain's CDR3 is CASTIGRDRGTDTQYF. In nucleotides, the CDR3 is TGTGCCAGCACCATAGGACGGGACAGGGGAACAGATACGCAGTATTTT.

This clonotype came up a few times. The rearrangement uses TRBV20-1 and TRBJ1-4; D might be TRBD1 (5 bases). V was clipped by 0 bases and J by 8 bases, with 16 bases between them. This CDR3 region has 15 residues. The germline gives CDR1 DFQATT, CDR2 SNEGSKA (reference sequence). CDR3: CSARDIRALEEKLFF. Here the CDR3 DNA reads TGCAGTGCTAGAGATATCAGGGCCTTGGAGGAAAAACTGTTTTTT.

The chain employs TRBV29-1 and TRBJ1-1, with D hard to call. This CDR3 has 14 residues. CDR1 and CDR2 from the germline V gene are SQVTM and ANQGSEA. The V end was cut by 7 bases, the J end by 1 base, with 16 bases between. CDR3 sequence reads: CSAQHHGPNTEAFF. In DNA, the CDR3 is TGCAGCGCTCAACACCATGGCCCGAACACTGAAGCTTTCTTT. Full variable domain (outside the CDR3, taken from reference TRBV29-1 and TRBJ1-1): SAVISQKPSRDICQRGTSLTIQCQVDSQVTMMFWYRQQPGQSLTLIATANQGSEATYESGFVIDKFPISRPNLTFSTLTVSNMSPEDSSIYLCSAQHHGPNTEAFFGQGTRLTVV.

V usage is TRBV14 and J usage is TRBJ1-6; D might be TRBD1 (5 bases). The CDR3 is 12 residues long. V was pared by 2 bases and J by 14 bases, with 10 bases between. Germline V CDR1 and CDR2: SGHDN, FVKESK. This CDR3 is CASSQSVGALHF. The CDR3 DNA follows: TGTGCCAGCAGCCAATCGGTGGGGGCCCTCCACTTT.

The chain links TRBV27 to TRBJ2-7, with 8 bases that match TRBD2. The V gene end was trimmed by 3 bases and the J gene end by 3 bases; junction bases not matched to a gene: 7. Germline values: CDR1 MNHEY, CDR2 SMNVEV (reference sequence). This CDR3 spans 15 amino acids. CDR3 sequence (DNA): TGTGCCAGCAGTTTCGGCGGGGGGACAAACTACGAGCAGTACTTC. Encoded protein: CASSFGGGTNYEQYF.

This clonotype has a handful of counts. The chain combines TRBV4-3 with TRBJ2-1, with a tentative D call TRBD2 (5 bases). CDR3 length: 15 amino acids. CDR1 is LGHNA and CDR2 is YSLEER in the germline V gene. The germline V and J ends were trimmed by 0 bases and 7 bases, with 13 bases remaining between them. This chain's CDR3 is CASSQDRLAPNEQFF. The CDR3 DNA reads TGCGCCAGCAGCCAAGATCGCCTAGCCCCGAATGAGCAGTTCTTC.

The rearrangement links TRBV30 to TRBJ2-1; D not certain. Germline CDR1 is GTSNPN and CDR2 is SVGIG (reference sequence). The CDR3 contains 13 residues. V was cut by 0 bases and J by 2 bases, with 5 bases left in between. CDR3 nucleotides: TGTGCCTGGAGTGTAGGGACCTACAATGAGCAGTTCTTC. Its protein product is CAWSVGTYNEQFF.

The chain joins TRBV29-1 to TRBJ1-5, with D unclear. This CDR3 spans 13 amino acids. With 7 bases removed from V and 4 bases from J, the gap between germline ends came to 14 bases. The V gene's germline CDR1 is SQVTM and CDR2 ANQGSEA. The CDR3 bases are TGCAGCGCCCTGTCCGGGAATAATCAGCCCCAGCATTTT. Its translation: CSALSGNNQPQHF.

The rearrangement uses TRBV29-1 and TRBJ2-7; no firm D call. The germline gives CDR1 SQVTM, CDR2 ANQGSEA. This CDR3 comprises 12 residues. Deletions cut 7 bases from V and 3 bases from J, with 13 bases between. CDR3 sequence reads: CSGLYGGYEQYF. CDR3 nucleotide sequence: TGCAGCGGCCTTTATGGCGGCTACGAGCAGTACTTC.

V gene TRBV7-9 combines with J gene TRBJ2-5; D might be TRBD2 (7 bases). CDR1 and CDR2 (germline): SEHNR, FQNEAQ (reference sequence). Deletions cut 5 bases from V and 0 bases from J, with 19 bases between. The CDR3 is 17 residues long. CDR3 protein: CASSPAAGAVYQETQYF. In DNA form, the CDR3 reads TGTGCCAGCAGCCCGGCGGCGGGGGCCGTGTACCAAGAGACCCAGTACTTC.